The 15 T cell receptor delta chains reported below all come from one sample, sequenced in a study of gamma-delta T cells after stem cell transplantation. TCRdb re-identified clones in the RT-PCR reads via CATT. The table lists 1,400 or so delta-chain clones, 11% to 15% of them singletons, with more than 20% in the top ten. Source material: gamma-delta T cells. Source of these receptors: a human donor. It is not recorded whose cells these are; they may come from a transplant donor.

This clone has a handful of counts. This chain joins TRDV2 and TRDJ1, with 8 bases lining up with TRDD3. V shed 3 bases, J shed 1 base, and the junction held 6 bases outside the gene matches. Germline CDR1 and CDR2: GEAIGNYY and EKD. The CDR3 is 15 residues long. The CDR3, as DNA: TGTGCCTGTGACGGGCTGGGGGACCCCACCGATAAACTCATCTTT. It specifies CACDGLGDPTDKLIF.

Note on this clone: A far larger clone differs by one base, so this is likely a read error. The same CDR3 also results from other DNA sequences found in this sample. The chain recombines TRDV2 with TRDJ1; TRDD3 agrees at 8 bases. CDR1 and CDR2 from the germline V gene are GEAIGNYY and EKD. The CDR3 sequence is 16 residues long. Germline trimming cut 4 bases from V and 0 bases from J; bases unmatched to any gene: 9. The CDR3 DNA reads TGTGCCTGTGATACCGTTTGGGGGATGAACACCGATAAACTCATCTTT. It specifies CACDTVWGMNTDKLIF.

This clone was found a few times. Since a far larger clone is one base different, this is likely a read error. Other DNA variants within this sample encode the same CDR3. The chain couples TRDV2 to TRDJ1; D is undetermined. V was trimmed by 1 base and J by 0 bases, leaving 17 bases between them. Germline CDR1 is GEAIGNYY and CDR2 is EKD. The CDR3 loop spans 17 amino acids. The DNA of the CDR3 is TGTGCCTGTGACACGGTGCTCGGGTCCCAGTACACCGATAAACTCATCTTT. Its protein product is CACDTVLGSQYTDKLIF.

This clone has just a few counts. A far larger clone is a single base away, which makes a read error likely. The same CDR3 is also encoded by other DNA sequences in this sample. V usage is TRDV2 and J usage is TRDJ1; the match to TRDD3 covers 13 bases. Germline V gene sequence: CDR1 GEAIGNYY, CDR2 EKD. This CDR3 spans 17 amino acids. CDR3 nucleotides: TGTGCCTGCGACACCCTACTGGGGGATACGAACACCGATAAACTCATCTTT. Protein sequence: CACDTLLGDTNTDKLIF.

With regard to this clone: A read error likely explains why the TCRdb protein, taken from a much larger clone, differs from this DNA's translation at residue 17; the protein shown is translated from the DNA. The V and J genes are TRDV2 and TRDJ1, with TRDD3 identical over 10 bases. Germline CDR1 is GEAIGNYY and CDR2 is EKD. There are 19 residues in the CDR3. CDR3 region: CACDDMSTGGLARTDKPIF. The CDR3 DNA reads TGTGCCTGTGACGACATGTCTACTGGGGGATTGGCCCGCACCGATAAACCCATCTTT.

In its sample, this clone is large. This sample includes further DNA sequences coding for the same CDR3. The genes are TRDV2 and TRDJ3; 8 bases line up with TRDD3. Germline V lookup: CDR1 GEAIGNYY, CDR2 EKD. V was clipped by 3 bases and J by 0 bases; unmatched bases: 21. The CDR3 has 23 amino acids. Here the CDR3 reads CACDPRPTVLGGVSSWDTRQMFF. The CDR3 nucleotides read TGTGCCTGTGACCCGCGACCCACTGTACTGGGGGGAGTGAGCTCCTGGGACACCCGACAGATGTTTTTC.

This clone was seen a handful of times. The mismatch at residue 16 between this DNA's translation and the TCRdb protein of a much larger clone likely reflects a read error; the protein shown is translated from the DNA. The V and J genes are TRDV2 and TRDJ1, with TRDD3 matching over 13 bases. This CDR3 contains 18 residues. Germline-derived CDR1 and CDR2 are GEAIGNYY and EKD. The CDR3 DNA reads TGTGCCTGTGACACCTTACGTACTGGGGGATACGACACCGATAAACCCATCTTT. This translates into CACDTLRTGGYDTDKPIF.

This clone was detected a few times. This rearrangement joins TRDV2 to TRDJ1, with TRDD3 matching over 9 bases. CDR3 size: 18 residues. Trimming at V came to 9 bases and at J to 4 bases, leaving 23 bases not matched to a gene. From germline, CDR1 is GEAIGNYY and CDR2 EKD. Here the CDR3 DNA reads TGTGCCAGCTTCCCACTGGGGGAACACCCCGCCGAAATCGATAAACTCATCTTT. Its translation: CASFPLGEHPAEIDKLIF.

Note on this clone: TCRdb attributes to this sequence the protein of a much larger clone, which differs from the DNA translation at residue 9; a read error is likely, and the protein displayed is translated from the DNA. V is TRDV2 and J is TRDJ1, with a weak D call TRDD3 (6 bases). This CDR3 contains 16 residues. The V and J ends lost 0 bases and 6 bases respectively, with 19 bases between them. Germline-derived CDR1 and CDR2 are GEAIGNYY and EKD. CDR3 sequence (DNA): TGTGCCTGTGACACCGTGGGGGGGTGCACCCCCAATAAACTCATCTTT. This sequence encodes CACDTVGGCTPNKLIF.

This clone was detected a few times. A read error is the likely source, as a far larger clone sits one nucleotide away. The sample holds other DNA sequences that translate to the same CDR3. V gene TRDV2 combines with J gene TRDJ1, with 8 positions matching TRDD3. The germline V gene has CDR1 GEAIGNYY and CDR2 EKD. This CDR3 has 24 residues. CDR3 sequence (DNA): TGTGCCTGTGACACCGTTCTACGCCCTGGTACTGGGGGTACCCCTGAAGGGTACACCGATAAACTCATTTTT. Its translation: CACDTVLRPGTGGTPEGYTDKLIF.

Details on this clone: A far larger clone is off by one base, so a read error is likely. The same CDR3 also results from other DNA sequences found in this sample. The rearrangement links TRDV2 to TRDJ1; 11 bases map to TRDD3. CDR3 size: 16 residues. CDR1 is GEAIGNYY and CDR2 is EKD in the germline V gene. In DNA, the CDR3 is TGTGCTTGTGACACGCTGGGGGATACTATCACCGATAAACTCATCTTT. Translated, it gives CACDTLGDTITDKLIF.

In its sample, this clone is hyperexpanded. Other DNA sequences of this sample code for an identical CDR3. The rearrangement links TRDV2 to TRDJ1; D is unresolved. CDR3 size: 14 residues. V lost 0 bases and J 1 base, leaving 8 bases between the germline ends. Germline V lookup: CDR1 GEAIGNYY, CDR2 EKD. Here the CDR3 DNA reads TGTGCCTGTGACACCCTTATGGGCACCGATAAACTCATCTTT. It specifies CACDTLMGTDKLIF.

This clone has a handful of counts. A far larger clone is just one base off, so this is likely a read error. This chain uses TRDV2 with TRDJ1; 10 bases match TRDD3. The CDR3 runs 19 residues. After removal of 5 bases from V and 0 bases from J, the junction contained 17 bases not matched to a gene. Looked up from germline, CDR1 is GEAIGNYY and CDR2 is EKD. DNA of the CDR3: TGTGCCTGTGGCAACCTAGGCTTCACTGGGGGATTGTACACCGATAAACTCATCTTT. Translation gives CACGNLGFTGGLYTDKLIF.

This clone appeared a few times. A far larger clone lies a single base away; this is likely a read error. The sample contains more than one DNA sequence encoding this CDR3. The chain employs TRDV2 and TRDJ1, with D unclear. The CDR3 is made up of 16 amino acids. The germline V gene encodes CDR1 GEAIGNYY and CDR2 EKD. CDR3 coding DNA: TGTGCTTGTGACACCATCGTTCCCTTAAACACCGATAAACTCATCTTT. The encoded protein is CACDTIVPLNTDKLIF.

Details on this clone: The protein TCRdb lists belongs to a much larger clone and differs from this DNA's translation at residue 6, which points to a read error; the protein shown is made from the DNA. V and J are TRDV2 and TRDJ3, with 13 nucleotides matching TRDD3. Germline V gene data show CDR1 as GEAIGNYY and CDR2 as EKD. This CDR3 has 20 residues. The trim removed 2 bases at V and 3 bases at J, leaving 9 bases unmatched. CDR3 DNA sequence: TGTGCCTGTGACAATTTACTGGGGGATACGCTCAGCTGGGACACCCGACAGATGTTTTTC. Its protein is CACDNLLGDTLSWDTRQMFF.